This T cell receptor (beta chain) was captured in a study of blood T cell repertoires in COVID-19. TCRdb keeps only in-frame clones here, not all; method: immunoSEQ multiplex PCR. The data show about 330,000 clones, with roughly nine tenths seen just once and 5% to 7.5% held by the top ten. This clone has just one count. The CDR3 covers 15 residues. Losses at the gene ends were 4 bases for V and 7 bases for J; bases not matched to a gene: 5. Looked up from germline, CDR1 is SGHDN and CDR2 is FVKESK. This TCR came from a man in his late teens or twenties who had recovered from COVID-19. This chain uses TRBV14 with TRBJ1-4; TRBD1 agrees at 11 bases. The material sequenced was peripheral blood. DNA for the CDR3: TGTGCCAGCAGCCGCGGACAGGGGGCGCGTGAAAAACTGTTTTTT. Its translation: CASSRGQGAREKLFF.